This TCR beta chain was recovered during a study of blood T cell repertoires in COVID-19. In the study overall: Sites across the United States, Italy and Spain contributed samples from acute and convalescent COVID-19. PBMCs, B-cell-depleted T cells, or T cells were the source of the cDNA or gDNA that made up the material.

In the authors' workflow: Using reference gene primer amplification, nucleated cell counts were estimated. Assay: immunoSEQ multiplex PCR; the TCRdb copy retains only in-frame clones and omits some. The D gene and trimming were derived from the DNA, and the V and J assignments and clone size from that table. The repertoire includes 250,000 or so clones, around 80% of them detected once, and around 4% sits in the top ten. Unmatched junction bases numbered 5, after V lost 3 bases and J lost 5 bases. Germline V gives CDR1 SGDLS, CDR2 YYNGEE. The CDR3 has 15 residues. The receptor comes from a man aged 55 to 70 with acute or convalescent COVID-19. This chain connects TRBV9 to TRBJ2-5, with 12 nucleotides matching TRBD2. Input material: peripheral blood. The CDR3 reads CASSASGRALETQYF. CDR3 DNA: TGTGCCAGCAGCGCTAGCGGGAGGGCCCTGGAGACCCAGTACTTC.